This TCR beta chain was identified in a study of blood T cell repertoires in COVID-19 (dated by TCRdb to 2019 to 2021). About the study as a whole: Collaborator samples came from the United States, Italy and Spain and covered acute and convalescent phases of COVID-19. The material from the prospective study consisted of cDNA or gDNA derived from T cells, B-cell-depleted T cells, or PBMCs. The dataset comprised deeply sampled blood TCRbeta repertoires from subjects exposed to, actively infected with, or recovered from COVID-19. The repertoires were released in a freely available public database intended as a resource for research on the immune response to SARS-CoV-2. Samples were obtained from the ongoing ImmuneRACE study (first 160 participants) and from 1,000 to 1,500 subjects provided by 6 global collaborators. A de-identified subject ID, COVID-19 status, age in years and sex were almost always included in the sample metadata. Where available, HLA class I and class II types were taken from metadata supplied by the sample provider and were not determined by assay-based typing. Broader findings and caveats from the paper: Clinical and demographic metadata were provided uncurated, with the amount varying by source and participant.

In Seattle, one collaborating source enrolled patients while the infection was active and tracked those patients longitudinally over the course of disease. Each collaborating institution followed its own protocols to collect whole blood in K2EDTA tubes. For TCRbeta analysis, collaborators shipped samples in one of three forms: frozen whole blood, isolated PBMCs, or DNA extracted from either of those sample types. To note about this clone: The antigen this receptor binds is unknown. No qualities accompany the bases; no much larger clone lies one base away.

TCRbeta CDR3 regions were amplified from genomic DNA by means of the immunoSEQ Assay, a bias-controlled multiplex PCR. As for the original processing: Nucleated cell counts per sample were estimated from amplification of reference gene primers within the assay. Sequence reads were collapsed and filtered to measure the absolute abundance of every unique TCRbeta CDR3 rearrangement. For each sample, productive Simpson clonality was calculated by taking the square root of Simpson's diversity index across productive rearrangements. TCRdb took this table from immuneACCESS and kept in-frame rearrangements with V and J called. Such tables lack part of the clones; where checked against another copy, unresolved V genes explain under half of the gap, and the rest is unexplained. V and J calls and clone size are as listed in that table; D and trimming were resolved from the DNA. This sample has about 230,000 clones in its table, and over 75% of those were observed once. The leading ten clones occupy roughly 5.3% of the sample.

At the junction V is shortened by 8 bases and J by 1 base; bases outside the gene matches: 7. The germline V gene (reference sequence) sets CDR1 to SGHAT and CDR2 to FQDESV. Its CDR3 holds 14 amino acids, cysteine through phenylalanine. CDR3 DNA is the only sequence kept; it has 42 bases, read in frame from the first base. This sequence uses TRBV11-1 and TRBJ1-1; the junction holds 7 bases that match TRBD1. The sequenced sample was peripheral blood. The clonotype comes from a man aged 50-60 years with COVID-19, enrolled during active disease. The CDR3 protein: CASGEGTANTEAFF. The DNA sequence reads TGTGCCAGCGGAGAGGGGACAGCGAACACTGAAGCTTTCTTT.